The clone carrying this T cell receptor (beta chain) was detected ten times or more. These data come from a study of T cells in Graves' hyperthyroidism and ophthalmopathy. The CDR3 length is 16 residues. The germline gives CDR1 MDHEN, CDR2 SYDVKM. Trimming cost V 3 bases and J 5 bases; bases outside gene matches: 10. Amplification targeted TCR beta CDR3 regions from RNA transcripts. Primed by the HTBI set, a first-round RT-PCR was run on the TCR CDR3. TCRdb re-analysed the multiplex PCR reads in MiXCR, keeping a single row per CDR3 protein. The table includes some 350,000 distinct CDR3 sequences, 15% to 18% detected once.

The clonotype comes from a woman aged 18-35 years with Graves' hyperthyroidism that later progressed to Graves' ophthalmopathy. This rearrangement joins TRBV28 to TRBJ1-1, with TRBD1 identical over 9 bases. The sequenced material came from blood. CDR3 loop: CASSFDRGARRTEAFF. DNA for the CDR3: TGTGCCAGCAGTTTTGACAGGGGGGCACGGAGGACTGAAGCTTTCTTT.